A selection of T cell receptor beta chains follows, all from one sample in a study of graft-versus-host responses after intestinal transplantation. Method: immunoSEQ multiplex PCR; TCRdb's copy keeps in-frame clones and lacks some. The sample holds tens of thousands of clones; around 91% are singletons and the top ten take 2.5% to 3%. The specimen was PBMCs, collected around 120 days after intestinal transplantation. The receptors were sampled from a human patient who received an intestinal transplant, so some T cells may come from the graft donor. Both conserved end residues are part of each CDR3. D genes are given only for firm matches. The size of a clone is reported for some rows only, either as once, few or many, or as a class for expanded clones.

CDR3nt | CDR3aa | d_gene | j_gene | abundance | v_gene | len
TGTGCCAGCAGCGTAGGAGTTAGGAAAGAGACCCAGTACTTC | CASSVGVRKETQYF | NA | TRBJ2-5 | NA | TRBV9 | 14
TGCGCCAGCCGGCGGGATCCAAACACTGAAGCTTTCTTT | CASRRDPNTEAFF | NA | TRBJ1-1 | NA | TRBV5-1 | 13
TGTGCCAGCTCACCAGCACTGGAGCAGTTCTTC | CASSPALEQFF | NA | TRBJ2-1 | NA | TRBV18 | 11
TGCGCCAGCAGCCAAGCGGGTTTCGAGCAGTACTTC | CASSQAGFEQYF | NA | TRBJ2-7 | NA | TRBV4-1 | 12
TGTGCCTGGAGCCTAATAGCGGGGGCGGGAGATACGCAGTATTTT | CAWSLIAGAGDTQYF | TRBD2 | TRBJ2-3 | once | TRBV30 | 15
TGTGCCAGCAGTCTCTCCTACGAGCAGTACTTC | CASSLSYEQYF | NA | TRBJ2-7 | NA | TRBV27 | 11
TGTGCCAGTAGACAGGGGGCGTATGAAAAACTGTTTTTT | CASRQGAYEKLFF | TRBD1 | TRBJ1-4 | once | TRBV15 | 13
TGTGCCAGCAGCCCCACAGGGGGCTATGGCTACACCTTC | CASSPTGGYGYTF | TRBD1 | TRBJ1-2 | once | TRBV4-2 | 13
TGTGCCAGCAGCGTATCTACAGCTCGACAAGAGACCCAGTACTTC | CASSVSTARQETQYF | NA | TRBJ2-5 | NA | TRBV9 | 15
TGTGCCACCTCCGGGACAGGGGACGCTCAGCCCCAGCATTTT | CATSGTGDAQPQHF | TRBD1 | TRBJ1-5 | NA | TRBV28 | 14
TGTGCCAGCAGCCACCCACCCACCGGAAACACCATATATTTT | CASSHPPTGNTIYF | NA | TRBJ1-3 | NA | TRBV7-6 | 14
TGTGCCAGCAGCCCGGAAGGAGGGAATTCACCCCTCCACTTT | CASSPEGGNSPLHF | NA | TRBJ1-6 | NA | TRBV5-4 | 14
TGTGCCAGCAGCCCCTGGGGGGGTGCCGGGGAGCTGTTTTTT | CASSPWGGAGELFF | TRBD2 | TRBJ2-2 | NA | TRBV7-9 | 14
TGTGCCAGCACCCCTAGGGGGAGCTCCTACAATGAGCAGTTCTTC | CASTPRGSSYNEQFF | NA | TRBJ2-1 | NA | TRBV7-9 | 15
TGCGCCAGCAGCCCCGGGGGGGACCCGCGGGGAGCTTTCTTT | CASSPGGDPRGAFF | NA | TRBJ1-1 | NA | TRBV5-1 | 14
TGTGCCAGCAGTCTCTGGGCGACGTACGAGCAGTACTTC | CASSLWATYEQYF | NA | TRBJ2-7 | NA | TRBV28 | 13
TGTGCCAGCAGCCCACGACTAGCGGGAGAGGTGAGAAATGAGCAGTTCTTC | CASSPRLAGEVRNEQFF | TRBD2 | TRBJ2-1 | NA | TRBV9 | 17
TGTGCCAGCAGTGAATCGGCGGGAGACCATGAGCAGTTCTTC | CASSESAGDHEQFF | TRBD2 | TRBJ2-1 | once | TRBV25-1 | 14
TGTGCCAGCAGTGATATGGGGCACGGGAGCACAGATACGCAGTATTTT | CASSDMGHGSTDTQYF | NA | TRBJ2-3 | few | TRBV6-4 | 16
TGTGCCAGCAGCGAGACTAGCGGGGGTCAAGAGACCCAGTACTTC | CASSETSGGQETQYF | TRBD2 | TRBJ2-5 | NA | TRBV11-1 | 15
TGCAGCGTCGCAGGGGGCCCTGGGGCCAACGTCCTGACTTTC | CSVAGGPGANVLTF | TRBD1 | TRBJ2-6 | NA | TRBV29-1 | 14
TGTGCCAGCAGCTTGGTTTACGGGTTCTCCGAGCAGTACTTC | CASSLVYGFSEQYF | NA | TRBJ2-7 | NA | TRBV5-5 | 14
TGTGCCAGCACTATGACAGGGGAAGATTCACCCCTCCACTTT | CASTMTGEDSPLHF | TRBD1 | TRBJ1-6 | NA | TRBV6-5 | 14
TGTGCCAGCAGCTCCGGGTGGGCTGAAGCTTTCTTT | CASSSGWAEAFF | NA | TRBJ1-1 | NA | TRBV6-5 | 12
TGTGCCAGCAGCTACAGGAACACCGGGGAGCTGTTTTTT | CASSYRNTGELFF | NA | TRBJ2-2 | NA | TRBV7-9 | 13
TGTGCCAGCTCACCACCCCGCTCAGGGGTAGGAAACATTCAGTACTTC | CASSPPRSGVGNIQYF | NA | TRBJ2-4 | NA | TRBV18 | 16